The sample holds a few counts of the clone carrying this T cell receptor (beta chain). TCRdb processed the 5' RACE reads anew with MiXCR; each CDR3 protein has one entry. The sample has about 120,000 distinct CDR3 sequences, 12% seen once. The record originates from a study of spatial heterogeneity in lung cancer. Study-wide background: Around 68 TRACERx patients with early, untreated non-small cell lung cancer donated samples. After resection, follow-up PBMC samples were sequenced when available, at a median of about 24 months later.

Time point defined: blood at routine non-recurrence follow-up after resection. The study sequenced unsorted whole RNA from tumor, nontumor lung or frozen PBMC. The source material was PBMCs, sampled at follow-up. The sequence derives from a male donor with early-stage non-small cell lung cancer.

CDR3 nucleotide sequence: TGTGCCATCAGCCGGACAGTTACTTCTGGGGACACTGAAGCTTTCTTT. Encoded protein: CAISRTVTSGDTEAFF. The chain has TRBV10-3 and TRBJ1-1, with D perhaps TRBD1 (6 bases). Looked up from germline, CDR1 is ENHRY and CDR2 is SYGVKD. Trimming removed 6 bases at V and 3 bases at J, with 20 bases between. The CDR3 spans 16 residues.